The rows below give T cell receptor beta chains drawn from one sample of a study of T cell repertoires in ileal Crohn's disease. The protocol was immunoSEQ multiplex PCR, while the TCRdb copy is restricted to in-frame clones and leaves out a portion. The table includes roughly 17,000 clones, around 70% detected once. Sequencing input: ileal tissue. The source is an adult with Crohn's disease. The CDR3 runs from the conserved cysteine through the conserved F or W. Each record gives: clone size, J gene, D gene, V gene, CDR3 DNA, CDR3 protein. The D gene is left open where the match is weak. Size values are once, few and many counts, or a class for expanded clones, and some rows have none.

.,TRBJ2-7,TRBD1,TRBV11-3,TGTGCCAGCAGCTCGGGACAGAATTCCTACGAGCAGTACTTC,CASSSGQNSYEQYF
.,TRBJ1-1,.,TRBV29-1,TGCAGCGTTGCTAGCAGTCCCTCATCGACTGAAGCTTTCTTT,CSVASSPSSTEAFF
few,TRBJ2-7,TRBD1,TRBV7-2,TGTGCCAGCAGCCGCAACGGACAGGTTAGCTCCTACGAGCAGTACTTC,CASSRNGQVSSYEQYF
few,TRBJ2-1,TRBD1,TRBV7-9,TGTGCCAGCAGCGTAGACAGGGAGTCCTACAATGAGCAGTTCTTC,CASSVDRESYNEQFF
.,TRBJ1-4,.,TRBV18,TGTGCCAGCTCGCGTACGACGCAGGGGAGTGAAAAACTGTTTTTT,CASSRTTQGSEKLFF
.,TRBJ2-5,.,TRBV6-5,TGTGCCAGCAGTGAGGGGGGGAGCCAAGAGACCCAGTACTTC,CASSEGGSQETQYF
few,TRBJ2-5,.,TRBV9,TGTGCCAGCAGCGTAGGGGGGGGGCTAGGGGAGACCCAGTACTTC,CASSVGGGLGETQYF
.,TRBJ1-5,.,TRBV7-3,TGTGCCAGCAGCCCCAAGTTGGCAGCTGCGGTGTTCGGCAATCAGCCCCAGCATTTT,CASSPKLAAAVFGNQPQHF
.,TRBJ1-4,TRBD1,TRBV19,TGTGCCAGTAGGGGCAGGGGGCATGAAAAACTGTTTTTT,CASRGRGHEKLFF
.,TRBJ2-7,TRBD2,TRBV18,TGTGCCAGCTCACCCACGGGACTACGGTACGAGCAGTACTTC,CASSPTGLRYEQYF
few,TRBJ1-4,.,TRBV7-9,TGTGCCAGCAGCTTAATGGGGGCGACTAATGAAAAACTGTTTTTT,CASSLMGATNEKLFF
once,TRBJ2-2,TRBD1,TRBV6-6,TGTGCCAGCAAGGGAGGACAGGGAATTGGCACCGGGGAGCTGTTTTTT,CASKGGQGIGTGELFF
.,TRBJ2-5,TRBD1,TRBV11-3,TGTGCCAGCAGCCAAGGAACAGGGGGCGCGGGGGAGACCCAGTACTTC,CASSQGTGGAGETQYF
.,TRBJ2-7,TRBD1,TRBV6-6,TGTGCCAGCAGTTACGCGCGACCGGGACAGGGAAACGAGCAGTACTTC,CASSYARPGQGNEQYF
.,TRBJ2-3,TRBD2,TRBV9,TGTGCCAGCAGCGTAGGAGTAGCGGGAGTATCTGATACGCAGTATTTT,CASSVGVAGVSDTQYF
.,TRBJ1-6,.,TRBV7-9,TGTGCCAGCAGCTTAGACAGTTATTCACCCCTCCACTTT,CASSLDSYSPLHF
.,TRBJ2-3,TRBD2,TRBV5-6,TGTGCCAGCAGCTTGGTTGTAGGGCGGGAGAGTGTAACGCAGTATTTT,CASSLVVGRESVTQYF
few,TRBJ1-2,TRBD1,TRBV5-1,TGCGCCAGCAGCCGAGACAGGGGCTATGGCTACACCTTC,CASSRDRGYGYTF
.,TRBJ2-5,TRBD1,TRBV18,TGTGCCAGCTCCCAGGACAGGTCGGAGACCCAGTACTTC,CASSQDRSETQYF
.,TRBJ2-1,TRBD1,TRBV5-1,TGCGCCAGCAGCGCCTGGGACAGCGATGAGCAGTTCTTC,CASSAWDSDEQFF